This TCR beta chain was sequenced in a study of CD8+CD57+ T cells in acquired aplastic anemia. Study results and limitations: Overlap between patients and controls comprised 25 to 30 CD8+ CDR3 sequences.

Investigators profiled TCR beta VDJ and CDR3 from genomic DNA template. TCRdb re-called the reads with MiXCR, one entry per CDR3 protein. Of about 180,000 distinct CDR3 sequences listed, just over 45% were seen once; the top ten hold under 3.5%. Germline CDR1 is DFQATT and CDR2 is SNEGSKA (reference sequence). Trimming pared 6 bases from V and 6 bases from J, leaving 15 bases between. CDR3 size: 12 residues. This clonotype appeared many times. Antigen: not known. The clonotype was recovered from a human donor in good health. This chain joins TRBV20-1 and TRBJ2-7; D assignment may be TRBD1 or TRBD2 (5 bases each). The specimen sequenced was sorted CD4+, CD8+, or CD8+CD57+ T cells (not recorded which) from PBMCs. The CDR3 region is CSAGVGKGEQYF. The CDR3 region has the DNA TGCAGTGCGGGGGTGGGAAAGGGCGAGCAGTACTTC.